Listed below are T cell receptor beta chains from one sample, sequenced in a study of Ad26.COV2.S vaccination and SARS-CoV-2 variants. Here immunoSEQ multiplex PCR was the method, and the copy in TCRdb shows in-frame clones only, minus some. In the table there are approximately 450,000 clones, 75% to 95% of which are singletons. The sample consisted of peripheral blood, taken in a trial of Ad26.COV2.S vaccine versus placebo. Receptors were obtained from a person between 18 and 65 years old who received the Ad26.COV2.S COVID-19 vaccine or a placebo. CDR3s include the opening cysteine and the closing phenylalanine or tryptophan. Fields, in order: V gene, D gene, J gene, clone size, CDR3 DNA, CDR3 protein. The D gene is left open where the match is weak. A clone size is listed for some rows: how often the clone was seen (once, few, many), or a class if it is expanded.

TRBV3-1/TRBV3-2,TRBD1,TRBJ2-2,.,TGTGCCAGCAGCTTCTTCCCCGCCTCAGGGGGAGTCAGGGAGCTGTTTTTT,CASSFFPASGGVRELFF
TRBV7-9,TRBD2,TRBJ2-1,.,TGTGCCAGCAGTTCCCTAGCGGGATCCTACAATGAGCAGTTCTTC,CASSSLAGSYNEQFF
TRBV5-1,.,TRBJ2-3,.,TGCGCCAGCAGCTTGGGAACAGTGGGCACAGATACGCAGTATTTT,CASSLGTVGTDTQYF
TRBV6-6,.,TRBJ1-5,once,TGTGCCAGCAGCGATGTGGGGGCTAATCAGCCCCAGCATTTT,CASSDVGANQPQHF
TRBV13,.,TRBJ1-3,.,TGTGCCAGCAGCTACCAAGGGAGTTCTGGAAACACCATATATTTT,CASSYQGSSGNTIYF
TRBV29-1,.,TRBJ1-1,.,TGCAGCGTTGTGGGGGATGAAGCTTTCTTT,CSVVGDEAFF
TRBV2,.,TRBJ1-5,.,TGTGCCAGCAGGCGACAGGAGGGGAGGCAGCCCCAGCATTTT,CASRRQEGRQPQHF
TRBV5-1,.,TRBJ1-1,once,TGCGCCAGCAGGCCCGAGGTGGGAGGGAGGACTGAAGCTTTCTTT,CASRPEVGGRTEAFF
TRBV18,.,TRBJ2-1,.,TGTGCCAGCTCACCAAGGGGGAGCTCCTACAATGAGCAGTTCTTC,CASSPRGSSYNEQFF
TRBV14,.,TRBJ2-7,.,TGTGCCAGCAGCCAAGACGGCTGGGATCCCTACGAGCAGTACTTC,CASSQDGWDPYEQYF
TRBV7-6,.,TRBJ2-7,.,TGTGCCAGCAGCTTAGCCTCGGGACTTTCCTACGAGCAGTACTTC,CASSLASGLSYEQYF
TRBV19,TRBD1,TRBJ2-7,once,TGTGCCAGTTCCGAACAGGGGGACGGCTACGAGCAGTACTTC,CASSEQGDGYEQYF
TRBV20-1,.,TRBJ1-6,.,TGCAGTGCTAGTGGTGGTATACCCTCACCCCTCCACTTT,CSASGGIPSPLHF
TRBV4-3,.,TRBJ2-1,.,TGCGCCAGCAGCCAAGACCGGGGAGCGGAGGGTGGCAATGAGCAGTTCTTC,CASSQDRGAEGGNEQFF
TRBV4-2,.,TRBJ2-7,.,TGTGCCAGCAGCCAAGAGGGGTCAACCACCTACGAGCAGTACTTC,CASSQEGSTTYEQYF
TRBV7-8,TRBD1,TRBJ2-7,.,TGTGCCAGCAGCTTAGGGCCGGGACAGTTCTACGAGCAGTACTTC,CASSLGPGQFYEQYF
TRBV6-5,.,TRBJ1-1,.,TGTGCCAGCAGTCCCGATCGGGCCCTGTACACTGAAGCTTTCTTT,CASSPDRALYTEAFF
TRBV6-5,.,TRBJ1-2,.,TGTGCCAGCAGCCTAACAGGGTCTGGCTACACCTTC,CASSLTGSGYTF
TRBV5-1,.,TRBJ2-1,.,TGCGCCAGCAGCCCCACTGACTCGAGCTCCTACAATGAGCAGTTCTTC,CASSPTDSSSYNEQFF
TRBV24-1,TRBD2,TRBJ2-5,.,TGTGCCACCAGCCCCACGGGGACGGGGGGGTCAGAGACCCAGTACTTC,CATSPTGTGGSETQYF
TRBV6-8,TRBD2,TRBJ2-7,once,TGTGCCAGCAGTTTGGGACTAGCGGGAGCCGATTCCTACGAGCAGTACTTC,CASSLGLAGADSYEQYF
TRBV12-3/TRBV12-4,.,TRBJ2-7,once,TGTGCCAGCAGTTTAGATGACTACGAGCAGTACTTC,CASSLDDYEQYF
TRBV20-1,TRBD2,TRBJ2-3,.,TGCAGTGCTAGTGCGGGAGGCAGCACAGATACGCAGTATTTT,CSASAGGSTDTQYF
TRBV30,.,TRBJ1-1,.,TGTGCCTGGAGTTTAGGGGGCACTGAAGCTTTCTTT,CAWSLGGTEAFF